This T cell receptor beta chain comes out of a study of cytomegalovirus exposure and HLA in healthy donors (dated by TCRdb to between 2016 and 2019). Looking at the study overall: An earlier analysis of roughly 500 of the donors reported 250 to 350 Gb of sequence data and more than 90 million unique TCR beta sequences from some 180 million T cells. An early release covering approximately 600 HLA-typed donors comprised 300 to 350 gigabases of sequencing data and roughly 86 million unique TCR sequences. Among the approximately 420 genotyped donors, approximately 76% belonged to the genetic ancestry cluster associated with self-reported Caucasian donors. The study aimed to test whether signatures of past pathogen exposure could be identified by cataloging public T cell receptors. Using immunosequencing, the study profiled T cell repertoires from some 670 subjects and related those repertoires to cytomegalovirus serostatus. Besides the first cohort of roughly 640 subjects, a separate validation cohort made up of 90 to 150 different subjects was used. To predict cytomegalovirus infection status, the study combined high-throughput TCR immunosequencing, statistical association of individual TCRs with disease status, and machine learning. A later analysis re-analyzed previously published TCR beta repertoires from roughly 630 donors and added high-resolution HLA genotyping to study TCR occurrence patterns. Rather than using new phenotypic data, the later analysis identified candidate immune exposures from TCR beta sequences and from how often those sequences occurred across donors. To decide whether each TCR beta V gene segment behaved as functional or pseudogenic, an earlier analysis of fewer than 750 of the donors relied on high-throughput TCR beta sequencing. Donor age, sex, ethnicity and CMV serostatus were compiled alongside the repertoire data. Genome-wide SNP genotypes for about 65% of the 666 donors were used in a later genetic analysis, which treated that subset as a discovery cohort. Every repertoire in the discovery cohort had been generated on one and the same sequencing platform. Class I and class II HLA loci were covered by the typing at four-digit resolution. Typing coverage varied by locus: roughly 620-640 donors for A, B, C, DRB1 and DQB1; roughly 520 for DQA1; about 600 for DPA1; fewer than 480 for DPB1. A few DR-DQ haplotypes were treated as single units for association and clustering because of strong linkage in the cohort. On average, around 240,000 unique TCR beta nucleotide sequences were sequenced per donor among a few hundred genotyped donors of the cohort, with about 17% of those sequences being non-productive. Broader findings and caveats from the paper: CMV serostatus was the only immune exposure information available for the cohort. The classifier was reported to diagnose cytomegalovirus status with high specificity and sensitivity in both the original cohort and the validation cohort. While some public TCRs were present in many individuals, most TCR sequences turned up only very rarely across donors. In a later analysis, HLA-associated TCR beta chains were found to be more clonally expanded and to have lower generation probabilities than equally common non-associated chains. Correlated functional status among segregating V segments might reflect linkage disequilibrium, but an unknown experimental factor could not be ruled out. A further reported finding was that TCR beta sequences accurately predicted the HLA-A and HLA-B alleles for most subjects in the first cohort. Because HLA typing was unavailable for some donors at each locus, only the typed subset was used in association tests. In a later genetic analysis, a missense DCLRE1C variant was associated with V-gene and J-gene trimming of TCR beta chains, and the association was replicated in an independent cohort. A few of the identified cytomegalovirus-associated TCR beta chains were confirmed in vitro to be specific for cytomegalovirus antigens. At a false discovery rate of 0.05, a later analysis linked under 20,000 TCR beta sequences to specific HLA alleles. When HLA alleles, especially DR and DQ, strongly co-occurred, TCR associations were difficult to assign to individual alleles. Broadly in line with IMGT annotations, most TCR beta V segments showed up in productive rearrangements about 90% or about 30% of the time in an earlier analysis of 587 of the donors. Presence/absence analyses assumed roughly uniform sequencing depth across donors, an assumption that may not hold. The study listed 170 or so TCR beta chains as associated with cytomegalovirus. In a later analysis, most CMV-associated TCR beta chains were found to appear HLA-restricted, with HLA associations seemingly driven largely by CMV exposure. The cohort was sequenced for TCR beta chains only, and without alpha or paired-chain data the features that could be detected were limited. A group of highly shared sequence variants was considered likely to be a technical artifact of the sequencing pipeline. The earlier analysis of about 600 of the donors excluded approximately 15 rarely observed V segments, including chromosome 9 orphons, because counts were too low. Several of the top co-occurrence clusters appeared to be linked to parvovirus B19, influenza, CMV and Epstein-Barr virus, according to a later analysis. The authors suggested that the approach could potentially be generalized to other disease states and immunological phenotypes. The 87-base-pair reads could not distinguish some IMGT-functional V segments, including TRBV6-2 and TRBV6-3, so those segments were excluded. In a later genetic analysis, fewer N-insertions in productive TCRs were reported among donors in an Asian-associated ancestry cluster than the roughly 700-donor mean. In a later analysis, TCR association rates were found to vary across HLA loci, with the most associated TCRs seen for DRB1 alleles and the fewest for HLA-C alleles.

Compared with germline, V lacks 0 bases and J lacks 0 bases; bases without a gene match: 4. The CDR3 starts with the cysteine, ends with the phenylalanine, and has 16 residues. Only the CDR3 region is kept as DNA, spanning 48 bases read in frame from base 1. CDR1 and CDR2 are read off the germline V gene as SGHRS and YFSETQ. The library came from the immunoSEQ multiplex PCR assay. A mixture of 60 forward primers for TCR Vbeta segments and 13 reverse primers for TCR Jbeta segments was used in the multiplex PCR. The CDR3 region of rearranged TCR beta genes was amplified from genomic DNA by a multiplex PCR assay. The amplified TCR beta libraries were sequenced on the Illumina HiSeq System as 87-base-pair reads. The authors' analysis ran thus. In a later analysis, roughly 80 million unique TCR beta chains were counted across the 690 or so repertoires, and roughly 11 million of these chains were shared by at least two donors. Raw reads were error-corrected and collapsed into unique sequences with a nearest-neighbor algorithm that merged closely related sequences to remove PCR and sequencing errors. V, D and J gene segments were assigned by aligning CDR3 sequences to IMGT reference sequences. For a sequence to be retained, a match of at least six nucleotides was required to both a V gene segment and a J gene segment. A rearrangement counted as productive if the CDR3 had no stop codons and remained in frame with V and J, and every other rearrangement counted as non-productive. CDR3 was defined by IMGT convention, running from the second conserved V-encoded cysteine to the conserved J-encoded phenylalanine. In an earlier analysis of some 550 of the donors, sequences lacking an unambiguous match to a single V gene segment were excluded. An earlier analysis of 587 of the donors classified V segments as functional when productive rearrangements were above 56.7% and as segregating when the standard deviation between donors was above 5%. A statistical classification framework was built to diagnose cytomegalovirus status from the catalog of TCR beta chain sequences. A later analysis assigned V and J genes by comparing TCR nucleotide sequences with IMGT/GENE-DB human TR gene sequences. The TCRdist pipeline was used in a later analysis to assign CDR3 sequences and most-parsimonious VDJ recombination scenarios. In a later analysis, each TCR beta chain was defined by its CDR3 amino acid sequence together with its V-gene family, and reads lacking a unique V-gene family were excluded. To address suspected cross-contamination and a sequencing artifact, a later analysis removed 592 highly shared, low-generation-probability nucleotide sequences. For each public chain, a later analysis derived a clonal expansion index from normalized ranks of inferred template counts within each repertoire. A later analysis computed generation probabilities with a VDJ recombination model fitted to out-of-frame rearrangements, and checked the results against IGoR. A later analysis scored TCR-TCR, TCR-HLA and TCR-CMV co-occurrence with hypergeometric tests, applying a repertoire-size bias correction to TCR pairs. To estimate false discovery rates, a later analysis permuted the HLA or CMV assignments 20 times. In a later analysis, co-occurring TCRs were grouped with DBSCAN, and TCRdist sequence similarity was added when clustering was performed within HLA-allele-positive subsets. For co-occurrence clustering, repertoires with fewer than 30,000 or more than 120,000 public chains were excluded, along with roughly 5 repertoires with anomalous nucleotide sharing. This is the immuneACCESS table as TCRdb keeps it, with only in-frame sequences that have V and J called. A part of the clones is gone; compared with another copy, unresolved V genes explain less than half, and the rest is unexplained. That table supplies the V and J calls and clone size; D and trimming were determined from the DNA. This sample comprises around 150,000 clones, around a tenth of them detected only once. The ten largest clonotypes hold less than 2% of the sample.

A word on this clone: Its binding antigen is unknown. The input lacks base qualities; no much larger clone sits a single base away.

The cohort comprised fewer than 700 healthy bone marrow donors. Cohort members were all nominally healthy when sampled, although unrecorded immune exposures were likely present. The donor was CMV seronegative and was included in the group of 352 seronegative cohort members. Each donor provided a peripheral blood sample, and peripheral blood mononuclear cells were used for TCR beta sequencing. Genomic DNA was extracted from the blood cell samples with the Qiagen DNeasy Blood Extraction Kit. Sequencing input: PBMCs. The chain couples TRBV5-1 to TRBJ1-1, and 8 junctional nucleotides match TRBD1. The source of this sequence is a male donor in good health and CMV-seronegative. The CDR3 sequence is CASSLEAGGLNTEAFF. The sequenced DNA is TGCGCCAGCAGCTTGGAGGCAGGGGGCCTGAACACTGAAGCTTTCTTT.